The rows below give T cell receptor beta chains drawn from one sample of a study of T cell responses to AZD1222 COVID-19 vaccine. Sequencing was performed with immunoSEQ multiplex PCR; in TCRdb, only in-frame clones are kept and a portion is missing. The repertoire has 100,000 to 150,000 clones, about nine tenths of them found once; the top ten carry approximately 7.9%. The sequences come from peripheral blood, collected on day 0 of AZD1222 vaccination. Source of these receptors: an adult in good health. Each CDR3 is given with its conserved first and last residue. The D gene is left open where the match is weak. Not every row has a clone size; where given, it reads once, few, many or a size class.

d_call j_call v_call clone_size cdr3_aa cdr3_nt
NA TRBJ1-1 TRBV28 once CASSPRGREAFF TGTGCCAGCAGCCCAAGGGGCAGGGAAGCTTTCTTT
TRBD1 TRBJ1-6 TRBV28 once CASSRTGGHDSPLHF TGTGCCAGCAGTAGGACAGGGGGCCACGATTCACCCCTCCACTTT
TRBD1 TRBJ2-7 TRBV18 few CASSPGQGNEQYF TGTGCCAGCTCACCGGGACAGGGTAACGAGCAGTACTTC
TRBD1 TRBJ1-2 TRBV7-2 NA CASSPNRGGSYGYTF TGTGCCAGCAGCCCGAACAGGGGTGGAAGCTATGGCTACACCTTC
NA TRBJ2-7 TRBV5-4 NA CASSLSSYEQYF TGTGCCAGCAGCTTAAGTTCCTACGAGCAGTACTTC
NA TRBJ2-7 TRBV5-4 NA CASNLEGLPYEQYF TGTGCCAGCAACCTTGAGGGCCTCCCCTACGAGCAGTACTTC
TRBD1 TRBJ2-7 TRBV9 NA CASSPQTGSEWEQYF TGTGCCAGCAGCCCACAGACAGGGTCGGAGTGGGAGCAGTACTTC
NA TRBJ1-3 TRBV5-4 NA CASSLENGRTIYF TGTGCCAGCAGCTTGGAAAACGGGCGAACCATATATTTT
TRBD1 TRBJ2-2 TRBV6-6 NA CASSETGGRVTGELFF TGTGCCAGCAGCGAAACAGGGGGCAGGGTCACCGGGGAGCTGTTTTTT
NA TRBJ2-1 TRBV7-2 NA CASSLAYLGSKDYNEQFF TGTGCCAGCAGCTTAGCATATCTCGGCTCAAAGGATTACAATGAGCAGTTCTTC
NA TRBJ1-5 TRBV6-5 once CASSYSRGNQPQHF TGTGCCAGCAGTTACTCGCGCGGGAATCAGCCCCAGCATTTT